The following is a T cell receptor beta chain sequence with its context. This record comes from a study of blood T cell repertoires in COVID-19. At the level of the study: Material from acute and convalescent COVID-19 was sourced from the United States, Italy and Spain. The analysed material was cDNA or gDNA that came from T cells, B-cell-depleted T cells, or PBMCs.

In the authors' workflow: It was from reference gene primer amplification that nucleated cell counts were estimated. Data came from immunoSEQ multiplex PCR; TCRdb stores just in-frame clones and leaves some out. V and J calls plus clone size are reproduced from that table; the DNA served to infer D and trimming. The sample consists of some 87,000 clones, around 87% of them appearing once. CDR3 length equals 15 residues. V dropped 0 bases and J dropped 4 bases, with 12 bases sitting between them. The germline V gene encodes CDR1 LGHDT and CDR2 YNNKEL (reference sequence). The chain links TRBV3-1 (or the pseudogene TRBV3-2) to TRBJ1-2; a weak D match, TRBD1 (5 bases). Specimen: peripheral blood. The sequence was collected from a human donor in a cohort sampled during active COVID-19. CDR3 sequence: CASSQDFGGAYGYTF. CDR3 nucleotides: TGTGCCAGCAGCCAAGATTTTGGAGGGGCCTATGGCTACACCTTC.